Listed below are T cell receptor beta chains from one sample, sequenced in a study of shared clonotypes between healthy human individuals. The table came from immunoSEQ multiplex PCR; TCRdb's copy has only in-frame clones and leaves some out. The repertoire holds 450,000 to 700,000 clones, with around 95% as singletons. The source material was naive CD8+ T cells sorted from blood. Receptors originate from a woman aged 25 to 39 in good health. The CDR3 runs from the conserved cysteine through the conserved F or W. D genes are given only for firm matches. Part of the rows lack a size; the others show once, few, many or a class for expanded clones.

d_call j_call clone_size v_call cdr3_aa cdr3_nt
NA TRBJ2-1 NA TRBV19 CASSIFSPSGEQFF TGTGCCAGTAGTATTTTTTCGCCTTCGGGTGAGCAGTTCTTC
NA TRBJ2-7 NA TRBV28 CASRLAASSYEQYF TGTGCCAGCCGATTAGCGGCAAGCTCCTACGAGCAGTACTTC
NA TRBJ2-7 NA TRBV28 CASSTGSEQYF TGTGCCAGCAGTACAGGGAGCGAGCAGTACTTC
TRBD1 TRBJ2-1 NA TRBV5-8 CASISTGGFYDEQFF TGTGCCAGCATCTCGACAGGGGGCTTCTACGATGAGCAGTTCTTC
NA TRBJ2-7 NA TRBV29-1 CSVRTDSYEQYF TGCAGCGTAAGGACGGACTCCTACGAGCAGTACTTC
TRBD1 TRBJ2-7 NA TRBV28 CATNSGTGVYEQYF TGTGCCACGAACTCCGGGACAGGGGTCTACGAGCAGTACTTC
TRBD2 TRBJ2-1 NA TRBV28 CASLGTNYNEQFF TGTGCCAGCTTGGGGACTAACTACAATGAGCAGTTCTTC
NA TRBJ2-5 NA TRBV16 CASSQSWETQYF TGTGCCAGCAGCCAATCATGGGAGACCCAGTACTTC
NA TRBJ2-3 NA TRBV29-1 CSVDQTGLRTDTQYF TGCAGCGTGGACCAAACAGGGTTACGGACAGATACGCAGTATTTT
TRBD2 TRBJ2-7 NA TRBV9 CASSSLGTIAF TGTGCCAGCAGCTCCCTCGGGACTATCGCTTTC
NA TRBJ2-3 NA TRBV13 CASSSMGPRGTDTQYF TGTGCCAGCAGCTCAATGGGGCCTAGGGGCACAGATACGCAGTATTTT
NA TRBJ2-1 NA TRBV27 CASSFSRGTYNEQFF TGTGCCAGCAGTTTCTCCCGGGGGACGTACAATGAGCAGTTCTTC
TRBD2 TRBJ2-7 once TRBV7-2 CASSLINAGADEQYF TGTGCCAGCAGCTTAATAAATGCGGGAGCTGACGAGCAGTACTTC
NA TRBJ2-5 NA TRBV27 CASRIGAGRGETQYF TGTGCCAGCCGAATAGGGGCAGGGAGAGGAGAGACCCAGTACTTC
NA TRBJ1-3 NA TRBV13 CASSSGGFGNTIYF TGTGCCAGCAGCTCTGGGGGTTTTGGAAACACCATATATTTT
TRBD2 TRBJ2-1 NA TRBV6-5 CASSFTTSGMSEQFF TGTGCCAGCAGTTTCACGACTAGCGGGATGAGTGAGCAGTTCTTC
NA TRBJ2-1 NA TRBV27 CASTGSYNEQFF TGTGCCAGCACGGGCTCCTACAATGAGCAGTTCTTC
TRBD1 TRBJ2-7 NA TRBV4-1 CASSQGDSGPYEQYF TGCGCCAGCAGCCAAGGGGACAGCGGTCCCTACGAGCAGTACTTC
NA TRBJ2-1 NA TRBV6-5 CASSPTGPLNNEQFF TGTGCCAGCAGTCCTACAGGTCCCCTAAACAATGAGCAGTTCTTC
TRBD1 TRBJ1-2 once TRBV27 CASSRDRPHGYTF TGTGCCAGCAGCCGGGACAGGCCCCATGGCTACACCTTC